This T cell receptor (beta chain) is from a study of blood T cell repertoires in COVID-19. Study in general: Sample material is recorded as cDNA or gDNA derived from T cells, B-cell-depleted T cells, or PBMCs.

Per the original data handling: Nucleated cell counts were estimated from reference gene primer amplification. Only in-frame clones appear in the TCRdb table, and some are missing; sequencing was by immunoSEQ multiplex PCR. V, J and clone size are those of that table, while D and trimming were read from the DNA. The sample gives fewer than 350,000 clones, 70% to 90% of which show up once; approximately 12% is in the top ten. Enrolment of Seattle patients took place during active infection, and they were followed longitudinally. The TCR was taken from a woman in her thirties with COVID-19, enrolled during active disease. The sequenced sample consisted of peripheral blood.

The CDR3 bases are TGTGCCAGCAGGTACAGGTCCCAATCTGGAAACACCATATATTTT. It yields the protein CASRYRSQSGNTIYF. This chain uses TRBV5-8 with TRBJ1-3; TRBD1 is a possible D gene (5 bases). This CDR3 has 15 residues. V gave up 5 bases and J gave up 1 base, with 13 bases separating them. Germline CDR1 and CDR2: SGHTS and YDEGEE. Together with reference TRBV5-8 and TRBJ1-3, the CDR3 gives the full variable domain: EAGVTQSPTHLIKTRGQQATLRCSPISGHTSVYWYQQALGLGLQFLLWYDEGEERNRGNFPPRFSGRQFPNYSSELNVNALELEDSALYLCASRYRSQSGNTIYFGEGSWLTVV.